These T cell receptor beta chains were read from a single sample in a study of blood T cell repertoires in COVID-19. Some clones are missing from TCRdb's copy, which holds only in-frame ones; the method was immunoSEQ multiplex PCR. The sample shows 90,000 to 100,000 clones, 75% to 90% of them seen only once. The sequenced sample was peripheral blood. The receptors were gathered from a man aged 80 or over with acute or convalescent COVID-19. The CDR3 runs from the conserved cysteine through the conserved F or W. D genes are given only for firm matches. Not all rows give a size; the values are once, few, many and, for expanded clones, a class.

TRBJ2-5	TRBD2	TRBV11-2	-	TGTGCCAGCAGCTTCGGACTAGTTGAAGAGACCCAGTACTTC	CASSFGLVEETQYF
TRBJ1-1	-	TRBV24-1	-	TGTGCCACCAGTGCCGCAGGCACTGAAGCTTTCTTT	CATSAAGTEAFF
TRBJ1-6	-	TRBV20-1	once	TGCAGCCTGGGGGGGACACCCCTCCACTTT	CSLGGTPLHF
TRBJ1-1	-	TRBV6-2/TRBV6-3	-	TGTGCCAGCAGTTACGGTGGGCAGGGGAAAACTGAAGCTTTCTTT	CASSYGGQGKTEAFF
TRBJ1-1	TRBD1	TRBV5-8	-	TGTGCCAGCAGCGTGACAGGGTTGGGCACTGAAGCTTTCTTT	CASSVTGLGTEAFF
TRBJ2-5	TRBD2	TRBV5-4	-	TGTGCCAGCAGTCCAACGGGGGGTCAAGAGACCCAGTACTTC	CASSPTGGQETQYF
TRBJ1-3	-	TRBV6-5	-	TGTGCCAGCAGGACGGGTGGAAACACCATATATTTT	CASRTGGNTIYF
TRBJ2-7	TRBD2	TRBV7-6	once	TGTGCCAGCAGCGTAGGTACTAGCGGAGGGGCCGAGCAGTACTTC	CASSVGTSGGAEQYF
TRBJ2-3	-	TRBV11-2	-	TGTGCCAGCAGGTTGATAGCTGGAGATACGCAGTATTTT	CASRLIAGDTQYF
TRBJ1-1	TRBD1	TRBV28	-	TGTGCCAGCAGTTCCCCAGGGGGTCGCACTGAAGCTTTCTTT	CASSSPGGRTEAFF
TRBJ2-3	TRBD2	TRBV6-2/TRBV6-3	-	TGTGCCAGCAGTTACGGATCACCGGGGGCTAGCGGGAGCCGTAGCACAGATACGCAGTATTTT	CASSYGSPGASGSRSTDTQYF
TRBJ2-7	TRBD1	TRBV6-5	-	TGTGCCAGCAGAGGGGACAGGGCGGGCGAGCAGTACTTC	CASRGDRAGEQYF
TRBJ2-2	-	TRBV7-2	-	TGTGCCAGCAGCCCCTGGACAGGGAGGGCCACCGGGGAGCTGTTTTTT	CASSPWTGRATGELFF
TRBJ2-3	-	TRBV4-3	-	TGCGCCAGCAGCCAAGCAAATCGGGCAGATACGCAGTATTTT	CASSQANRADTQYF
TRBJ2-6	TRBD1	TRBV27	-	TGTGCCAGCAGCTCTCAGGGGGCTGGGGCCAACGTCCTGACTTTC	CASSSQGAGANVLTF
TRBJ2-7	-	TRBV6-2/TRBV6-3	-	TGTGCCAGCAGTTACCCGGGACAACAATCCTACGAGCAGTACTTC	CASSYPGQQSYEQYF
TRBJ2-3	-	TRBV3-1/TRBV3-2	-	TGTGCCAGCAGCCAAGATGCAGGTGCTGATACGCAGTATTTT	CASSQDAGADTQYF
TRBJ2-7	TRBD2	TRBV6-1	few	TGTGCCAGCAGTGAAGCCCTGGCAGTAGCGGGAGGATCCCAGCAGTACTTC	CASSEALAVAGGSQQYF
TRBJ2-1	-	TRBV21-1	-	TGTGCCAGCAGCAAAGCTAAGAGGGACAGGTCCTACAATGAGCAGTTCTTC	CASSKAKRDRSYNEQFF
TRBJ1-5	-	TRBV19	-	TGTGCCAGTAGTAAAGCCTATCAAAGTCAGCCCCAGCATTTT	CASSKAYQSQPQHF
TRBJ2-3	-	TRBV29-1	-	TGCAGCGTTTCGCAGAACAGGGCAACTAGCACAGATACGCAGTATTTT	CSVSQNRATSTDTQYF
TRBJ2-2	-	TRBV2	-	TGTGCCAGCAGTGACTGGACAATCGGAAACACCGGGGAGCTGTTTTTT	CASSDWTIGNTGELFF
TRBJ2-2	-	TRBV6-6	once	TGTGCCAGCAGTCGTCCGTTGGGGGGGCGAAACACCGGGGAGCTGTTTTTT	CASSRPLGGRNTGELFF
TRBJ2-2	TRBD2	TRBV5-1	-	TGCGCCAGCACACTGACCGGACTAGCGGGAGGGCGGGTCACCGGGGAGCTGTTTTTT	CASTLTGLAGGRVTGELFF
TRBJ1-5	TRBD1	TRBV6-6	-	TGTGCCAGCATTACCACAGGGGACAGGACCCGTCAGCCCCAGCATTTT	CASITTGDRTRQPQHF
TRBJ1-3	-	TRBV7-8	once	TGTGCCAGCAGTCTGGGGGGGCGAAGAAACACCATATATTTT	CASSLGGRRNTIYF
TRBJ2-3	TRBD1	TRBV19	-	TGTGCCAGTAGTATACGCTTCGACAGGGGAGATACGCAGTATTTT	CASSIRFDRGDTQYF
TRBJ1-5	TRBD1	TRBV24-1	once	TGTGCCACCAGTGATACAGGGGAGAATCAGCCCCAGCATTTT	CATSDTGENQPQHF
TRBJ2-7	TRBD2	TRBV10-3	-	TGTGCCATCAGTGACCCCGGGACTAGCGGCTACGAGCAGTACTTC	CAISDPGTSGYEQYF
TRBJ1-5	-	TRBV28	-	TGTGCCAGCACGGTTCGGAGCAATCAGCCCCAGCATTTT	CASTVRSNQPQHF
TRBJ2-7	TRBD2	TRBV11-2	-	TGTGCCAGCAGTTCTAGCGGGAGTGGAATCTACGAGCAGTACTTC	CASSSSGSGIYEQYF
TRBJ2-1	-	TRBV4-1	once	TGCGCCAGCAGCCAAGAGGGAGTCGTAAACAATGAGCAGTTCTTC	CASSQEGVVNNEQFF
TRBJ2-5	TRBD2	TRBV3-1/TRBV3-2	-	TGTGCCAGCAGCCAAGATATGTGGGCGGGAGCACAAGAGACCCAGTACTTC	CASSQDMWAGAQETQYF
TRBJ2-5	TRBD1	TRBV5-6	-	TGTGCCAGCAGCTGGACAGGGGGGGGAGAAGAGACCCAGTACTTC	CASSWTGGGEETQYF
TRBJ2-5	TRBD2	TRBV5-1	-	TGCGCCAGCAGCAAAACTAGCGGGAGCCTGGAGACCCAGTACTTC	CASSKTSGSLETQYF
TRBJ2-1	TRBD2	TRBV3-1/TRBV3-2	-	TGTGCCAGCAGCCAAGATAAAACCAGCGGGGCCCACAATGAGCAGTTCTTC	CASSQDKTSGAHNEQFF
TRBJ2-3	-	TRBV18	-	TGTGCCAGCTCACCCGGACTAATGACAGATACGCAGTATTTT	CASSPGLMTDTQYF
TRBJ2-5	TRBD1	TRBV7-9	-	TGTGCCAGCAGCTTGCTACAGGGGTTCCAAGAGACCCAGTACTTC	CASSLLQGFQETQYF
TRBJ1-3	-	TRBV30	once	TGTGCCTGGAGTCCGCCGGGGGTCAACTCTGGAAACACCATATATTTT	CAWSPPGVNSGNTIYF
TRBJ1-5	-	TRBV19	-	TGTGCCAGTAGATACCAGGGACATAGCAATCAGCCCCAGCATTTT	CASRYQGHSNQPQHF
TRBJ1-6	-	TRBV6-5	-	TGTGCCAGCAGTTACTCGCAGGGTGCGGGATCACCCCTCCACTTT	CASSYSQGAGSPLHF
TRBJ2-7	-	TRBV7-9	-	TGTGCCAGCAGCTTGGTTGGGGGAGGCGAGCAGTACTTC	CASSLVGGGEQYF
TRBJ1-4	-	TRBV19	-	TGTGCCAGTAGTTCCCGCGGAGGGAGTGAAAAACTGTTTTTT	CASSSRGGSEKLFF
TRBJ1-1	TRBD1	TRBV18	few	TGTGCCAGCCTGTCTGACAGGGGGCGCGGCACTGAAGCTTTCTTT	CASLSDRGRGTEAFF
TRBJ2-2	TRBD2	TRBV4-2	once	TGTGCCAGCAGCCAAGGTATTGCGGGAGGCTCCGGGGAGCTGTTTTTT	CASSQGIAGGSGELFF
TRBJ2-7	-	TRBV28	-	TGTGCCAGCATGGTCCGCAGGCAGCCCTACGAGCAGTACTTC	CASMVRRQPYEQYF
TRBJ1-5	-	TRBV20-1	-	TGCAGTGCTAGAATCGGAGGGCCCCAGCATTTT	CSARIGGPQHF
TRBJ2-1	TRBD2	TRBV27	-	TGTGCCAGCAGTTCCCCCCCCGGGACTAGCAATGAGCAGTTCTTC	CASSSPPGTSNEQFF
TRBJ1-2	-	TRBV28	-	TGTGCCAGCAGTTTAGTCGGACAGCTCTATGGCTACACCTTC	CASSLVGQLYGYTF
TRBJ2-5	-	TRBV12-3/TRBV12-4	-	TGTGCCAGCAGCTTTCCTAACCAAGAGACCCAGTACTTC	CASSFPNQETQYF
TRBJ1-6	-	TRBV6-2/TRBV6-3	-	TGTGCCAGCAGTGAGCGGGACCCCGCGTATAATTCACCCCTCCACTTT	CASSERDPAYNSPLHF
TRBJ2-1	-	TRBV24-1	-	TGTGCCACCAGTGATCCCTTCGGGGGTTACAATGAGCAGTTCTTC	CATSDPFGGYNEQFF
TRBJ2-1	-	TRBV23-1	-	TGCGCCAGCAGTCAATCCCCCATTTACAATGAGCAGTTCTTC	CASSQSPIYNEQFF
TRBJ1-5	TRBD1	TRBV6-1	-	TGTGCCAGCAGCGAAGGGGGCGTAAGGCAGCCCCAGCATTTT	CASSEGGVRQPQHF
TRBJ2-3	-	TRBV9	-	TGTGCCAGCAGCGTAGGGGGGGAGGTGGCAGATACGCAGTATTTT	CASSVGGEVADTQYF